This T cell receptor (beta chain) was sequenced for a study of blood T cell repertoires in COVID-19. Study overall: Researchers got acute and convalescent COVID-19 samples from the United States, Italy and Spain. T cells, B-cell-depleted T cells, or PBMCs supplied cDNA or gDNA.

V lost 9 bases to trimming and J lost 3 bases; unmatched junction nucleotides: 6. This CDR3 is built from 13 residues. Per the original methods: Amplified reference gene primers provided the basis for estimating nucleated cell counts. Produced via immunoSEQ multiplex PCR; TCRdb's table is partial and in-frame only. For V, J and clone size, that table is used; D and trimming come from the DNA. The repertoire consists of 100,000 or so clones, with around 85% occurring once and the leading ten covering approximately 1.8%. The V and J genes are TRBV12-3 or TRBV12-4 and TRBJ2-3; 7 nucleotides line up with TRBD1. The sequenced sample was peripheral blood. This receptor was taken from a woman between 65 and 79 years old with active or convalescent COVID-19. The DNA of the CDR3 is TGTGCCAGTAACAGGGGATTTACAGATACGCAGTATTTT. Encoded protein: CASNRGFTDTQYF.